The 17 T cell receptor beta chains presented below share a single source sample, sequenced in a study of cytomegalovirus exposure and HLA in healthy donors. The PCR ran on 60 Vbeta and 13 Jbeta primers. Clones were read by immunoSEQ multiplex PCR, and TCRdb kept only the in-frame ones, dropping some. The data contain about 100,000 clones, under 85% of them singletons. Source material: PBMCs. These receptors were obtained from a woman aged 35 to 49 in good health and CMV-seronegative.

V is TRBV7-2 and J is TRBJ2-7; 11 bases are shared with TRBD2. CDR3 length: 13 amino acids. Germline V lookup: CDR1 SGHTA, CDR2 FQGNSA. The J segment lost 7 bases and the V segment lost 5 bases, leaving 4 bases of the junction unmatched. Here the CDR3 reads CASSTTSGSEQYF. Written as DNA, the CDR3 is TGTGCCAGCAGCACCACTAGCGGGAGTGAGCAGTACTTC.

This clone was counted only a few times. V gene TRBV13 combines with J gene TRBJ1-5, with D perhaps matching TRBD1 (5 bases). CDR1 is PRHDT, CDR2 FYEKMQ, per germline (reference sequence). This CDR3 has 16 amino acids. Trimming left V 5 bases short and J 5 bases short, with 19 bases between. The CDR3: CASSLDGPREHQPQHF. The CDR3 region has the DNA TGTGCCAGCAGCCTCGACGGCCCCAGGGAACATCAGCCCCAGCATTTT.

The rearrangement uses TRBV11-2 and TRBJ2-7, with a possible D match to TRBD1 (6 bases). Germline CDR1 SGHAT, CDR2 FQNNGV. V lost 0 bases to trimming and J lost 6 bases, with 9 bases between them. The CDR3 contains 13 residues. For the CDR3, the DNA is TGTGCCAGCAGCTTAGAGGACAGCCGCGAGCAGTACTTC. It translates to CASSLEDSREQYF.

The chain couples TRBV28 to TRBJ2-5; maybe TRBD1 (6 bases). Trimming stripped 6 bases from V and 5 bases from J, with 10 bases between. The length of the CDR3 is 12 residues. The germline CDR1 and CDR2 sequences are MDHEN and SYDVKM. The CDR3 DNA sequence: TGTGCCAGCAGCATTACAGGGGAGACCCAGTACTTC. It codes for CASSITGETQYF. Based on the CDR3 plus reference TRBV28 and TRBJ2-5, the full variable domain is DVKVTQSSRYLVKRTGEKVFLECVQDMDHENMFWYRQDPGLGLRLIYFSYDVKMKEKGDIPEGYSVSREKKERFSLILESASTNQTSMYLCASSITGETQYFGPGTRLLVL.

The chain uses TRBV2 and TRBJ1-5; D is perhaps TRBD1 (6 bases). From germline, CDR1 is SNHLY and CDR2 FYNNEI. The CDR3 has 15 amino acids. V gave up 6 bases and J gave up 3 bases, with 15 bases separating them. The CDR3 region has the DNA TGTGCCAGCAGGGACCGCACAGGGAACAATCAGCCCCAGCATTTT. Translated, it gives CASRDRTGNNQPQHF. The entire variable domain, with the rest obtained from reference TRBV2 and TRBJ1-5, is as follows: EPEVTQTPSHQVTQMGQEVILRCVPISNHLYFYWYRQILGQKVEFLVSFYNNEISEKSEIFDDQFSVERPDGSNFTLKIRSTKLEDSAMYFCASRDRTGNNQPQHFGDGTRLSIL.

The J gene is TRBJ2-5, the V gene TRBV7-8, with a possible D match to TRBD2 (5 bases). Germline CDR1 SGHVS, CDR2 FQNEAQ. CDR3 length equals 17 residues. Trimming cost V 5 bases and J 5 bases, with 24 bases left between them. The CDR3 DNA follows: TGTGCCAGCAGCCCACGGGATCGTCCGGTTGAAACTGAGACCCAGTACTTC. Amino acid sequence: CASSPRDRPVETETQYF.

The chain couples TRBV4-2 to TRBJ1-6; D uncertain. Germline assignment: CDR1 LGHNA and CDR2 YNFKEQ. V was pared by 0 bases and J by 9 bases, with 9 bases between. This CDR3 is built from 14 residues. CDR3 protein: CASSQDPLSSPLHF. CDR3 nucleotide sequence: TGTGCCAGCAGCCAAGATCCTCTTAGTTCACCCCTCCACTTT.

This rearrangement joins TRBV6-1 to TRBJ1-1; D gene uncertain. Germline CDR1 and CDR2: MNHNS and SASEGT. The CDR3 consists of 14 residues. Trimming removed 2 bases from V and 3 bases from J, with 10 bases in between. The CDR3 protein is CASSERVDDTEAFF. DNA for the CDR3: TGTGCCAGCAGTGAACGGGTTGATGACACTGAAGCTTTCTTT.

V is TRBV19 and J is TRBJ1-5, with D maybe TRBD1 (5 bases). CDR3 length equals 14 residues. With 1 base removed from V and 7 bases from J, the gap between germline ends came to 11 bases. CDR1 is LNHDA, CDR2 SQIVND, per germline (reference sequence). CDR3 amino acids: CASSIGRQGQPQHF. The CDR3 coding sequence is TGTGCCAGTAGTATAGGACGGCAGGGCCAGCCCCAGCATTTT.

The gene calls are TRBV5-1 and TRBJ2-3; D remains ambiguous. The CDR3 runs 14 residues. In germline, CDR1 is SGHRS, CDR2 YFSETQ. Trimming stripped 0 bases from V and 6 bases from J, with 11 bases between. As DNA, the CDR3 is TGCGCCAGCAGCTTGGACAGCCTGCCTGATACGCAGTATTTT. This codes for CASSLDSLPDTQYF.

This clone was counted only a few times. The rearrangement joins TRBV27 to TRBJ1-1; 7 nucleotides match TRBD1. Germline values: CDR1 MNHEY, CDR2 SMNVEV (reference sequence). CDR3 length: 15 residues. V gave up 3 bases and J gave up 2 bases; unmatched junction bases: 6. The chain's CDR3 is CASSLSGTANTEAFF. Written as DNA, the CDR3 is TGTGCCAGCAGTTTGAGTGGGACAGCCAACACTGAAGCTTTCTTT.

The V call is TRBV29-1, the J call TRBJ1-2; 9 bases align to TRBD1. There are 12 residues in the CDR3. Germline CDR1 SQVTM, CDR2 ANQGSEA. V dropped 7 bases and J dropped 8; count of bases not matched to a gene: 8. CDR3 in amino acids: CSGTTGGAGYTF. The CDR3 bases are TGCAGCGGAACCACAGGGGGCGCGGGCTACACCTTC.

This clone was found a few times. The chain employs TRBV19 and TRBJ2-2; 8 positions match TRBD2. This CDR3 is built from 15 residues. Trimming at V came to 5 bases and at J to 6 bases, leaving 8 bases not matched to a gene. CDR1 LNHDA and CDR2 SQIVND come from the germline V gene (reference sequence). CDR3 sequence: CASSGGGPNSGELFF. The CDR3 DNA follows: TGTGCCAGTAGTGGCGGGGGGCCCAATTCCGGGGAGCTGTTTTTT.

The CDR3 here is CASSQKETQYF. The CDR3, as DNA: TGTGCCAGCAGCCAAAAAGAGACCCAGTACTTC. The rearrangement joins TRBV7-9 to TRBJ2-5; no firm D call. The V gene's germline CDR1 is SEHNR and CDR2 FQNEAQ (reference sequence). Trimming took 5 bases from V and 3 from J, leaving 4 bases between them. The CDR3 contains 11 residues. Together with reference TRBV7-9 and TRBJ2-5, the CDR3 gives the full variable domain: DTGVSQNPRHKITKRGQNVTFRCDPISEHNRLYWYRQTLGQGPEFLTYFQNEAQLEKSRLLSDRFSAERPKGSFSTLEIQRTEQGDSAMYLCASSQKETQYFGPGTRLLVL.

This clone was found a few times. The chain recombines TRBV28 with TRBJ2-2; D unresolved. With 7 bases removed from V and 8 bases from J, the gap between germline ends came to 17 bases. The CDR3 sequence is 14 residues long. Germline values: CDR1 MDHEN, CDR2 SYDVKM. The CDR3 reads CASTLDVRSGELFF. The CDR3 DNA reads TGTGCCAGCACCCTTGACGTCCGGAGTGGGGAGCTGTTTTTT.

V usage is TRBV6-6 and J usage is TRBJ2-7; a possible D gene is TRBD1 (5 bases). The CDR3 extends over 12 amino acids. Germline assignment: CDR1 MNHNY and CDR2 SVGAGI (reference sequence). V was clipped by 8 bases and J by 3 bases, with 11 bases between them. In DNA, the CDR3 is TGTGCCAGCGAGTCAGGGCGCTACGAGCAGTACTTC. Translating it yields CASESGRYEQYF.

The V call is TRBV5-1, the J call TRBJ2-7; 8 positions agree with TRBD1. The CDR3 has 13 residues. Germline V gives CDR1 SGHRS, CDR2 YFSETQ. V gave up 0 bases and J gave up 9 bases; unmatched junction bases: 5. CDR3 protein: CASSLGEQGGQYF. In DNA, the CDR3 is TGCGCCAGCAGCTTGGGCGAACAGGGGGGGCAGTACTTC.